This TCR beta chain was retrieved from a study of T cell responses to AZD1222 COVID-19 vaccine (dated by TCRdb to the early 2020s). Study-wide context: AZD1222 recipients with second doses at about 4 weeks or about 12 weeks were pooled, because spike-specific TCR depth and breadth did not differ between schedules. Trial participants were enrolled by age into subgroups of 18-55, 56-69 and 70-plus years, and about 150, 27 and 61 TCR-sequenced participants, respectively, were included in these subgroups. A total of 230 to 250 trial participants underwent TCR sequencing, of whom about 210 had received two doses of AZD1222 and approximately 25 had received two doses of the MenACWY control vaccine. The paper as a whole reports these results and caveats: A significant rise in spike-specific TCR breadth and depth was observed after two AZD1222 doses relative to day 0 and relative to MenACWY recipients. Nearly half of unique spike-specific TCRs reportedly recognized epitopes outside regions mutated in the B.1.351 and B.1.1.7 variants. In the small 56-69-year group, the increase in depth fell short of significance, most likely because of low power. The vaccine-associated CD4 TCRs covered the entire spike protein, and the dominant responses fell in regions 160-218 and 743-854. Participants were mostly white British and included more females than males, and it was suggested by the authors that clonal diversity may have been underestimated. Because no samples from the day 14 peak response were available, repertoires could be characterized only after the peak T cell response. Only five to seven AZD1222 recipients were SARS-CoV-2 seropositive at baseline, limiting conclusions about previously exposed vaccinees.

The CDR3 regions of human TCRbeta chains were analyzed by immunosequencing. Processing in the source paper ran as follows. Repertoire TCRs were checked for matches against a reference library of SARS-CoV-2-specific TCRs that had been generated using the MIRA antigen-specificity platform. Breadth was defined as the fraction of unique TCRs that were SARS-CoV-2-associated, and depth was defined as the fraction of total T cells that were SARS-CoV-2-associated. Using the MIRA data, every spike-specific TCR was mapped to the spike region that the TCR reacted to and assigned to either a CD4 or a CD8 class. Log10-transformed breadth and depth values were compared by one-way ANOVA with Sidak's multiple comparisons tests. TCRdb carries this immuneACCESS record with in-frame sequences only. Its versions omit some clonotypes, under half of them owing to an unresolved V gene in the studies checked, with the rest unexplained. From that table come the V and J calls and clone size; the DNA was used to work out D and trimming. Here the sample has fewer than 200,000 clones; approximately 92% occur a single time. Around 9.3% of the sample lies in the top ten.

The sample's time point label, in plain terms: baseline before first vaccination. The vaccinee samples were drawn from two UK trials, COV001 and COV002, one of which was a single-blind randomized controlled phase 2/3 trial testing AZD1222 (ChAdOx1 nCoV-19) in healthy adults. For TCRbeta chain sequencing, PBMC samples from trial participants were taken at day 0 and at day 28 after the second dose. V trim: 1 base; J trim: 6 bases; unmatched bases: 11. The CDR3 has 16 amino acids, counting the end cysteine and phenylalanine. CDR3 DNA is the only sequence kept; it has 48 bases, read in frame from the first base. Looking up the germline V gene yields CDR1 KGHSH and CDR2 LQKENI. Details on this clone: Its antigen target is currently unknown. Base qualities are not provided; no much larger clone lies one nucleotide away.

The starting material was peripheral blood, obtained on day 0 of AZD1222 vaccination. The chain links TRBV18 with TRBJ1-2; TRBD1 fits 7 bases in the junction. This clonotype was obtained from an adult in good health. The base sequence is TGTGCCAGCTCACCACTACCAACAGGGGAAGGGAATGGCTACACCTTC. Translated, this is CASSPLPTGEGNGYTF.